A selection of T cell receptor beta chains follows, all from one sample in a study of CD8 T cells in ankylosing spondylitis. MiXCR was run by TCRdb on the 5' RACE reads, yielding one entry per CDR3 protein. Of 150,000 to 200,000 distinct CDR3 sequences listed, about 16% are singletons. Sequencing was performed on blood, either unsorted or a sorted T cell fraction (not recorded which). These receptors all stem from a male donor with ankylosing spondylitis or in good health (not recorded which). CDR3s include the opening cysteine and the closing phenylalanine or tryptophan. The order of the fields is J gene, V gene, clone size, D gene, CDR3 protein, CDR3 DNA. The D gene is left open where the match is weak. Only part of the rows carry a size: once, few, many, or a class if the clone is expanded.

J: TRBJ2-1
V: TRBV25-1
size: few
D: NA
CDR3: CASSETSNEQFF
DNA: TGTGCCAGCAGTGAAACATCGAATGAGCAGTTCTTC

J: TRBJ2-5
V: TRBV5-6
size: many
D: NA
CDR3: CASSLPGLQETQYF
DNA: TGTGCCAGCAGTTTACCGGGACTCCAAGAGACCCAGTACTTC

J: TRBJ2-7
V: TRBV19
size: NA
D: NA
CDR3: CASTAGSRYEQYF
DNA: TGTGCCAGTACTGCGGGGTCCAGGTACGAGCAGTACTTC

J: TRBJ1-1
V: TRBV5-1
size: many
D: NA
CDR3: CASSFALGTEAFF
DNA: TGCGCCAGCAGCTTTGCCCTGGGGACTGAAGCTTTCTTT

J: TRBJ2-7
V: TRBV12-3/TRBV12-4
size: many
D: NA
CDR3: CASSPSSEQYF
DNA: TGTGCCAGCAGTCCCAGCAGCGAGCAGTACTTC

J: TRBJ1-1
V: TRBV18
size: NA
D: NA
CDR3: CASSPSGATEAFF
DNA: TGTGCCAGCTCACCGTCAGGGGCCACTGAAGCTTTCTTT

J: TRBJ2-7
V: TRBV20-1
size: NA
D: NA
CDR3: CSATGPYYEQYF
DNA: TGCAGTGCTACGGGACCGTACTACGAGCAGTACTTC

J: TRBJ2-5
V: TRBV12-5
size: few
D: NA
CDR3: CASGPGGGQETQYF
DNA: TGTGCTAGTGGCCCGGGTGGGGGACAAGAGACCCAGTACTTC

J: TRBJ1-1
V: TRBV10-3
size: many
D: TRBD1
CDR3: CAISPGTGLLNTEAFF
DNA: TGTGCCATCAGTCCCGGGACAGGGTTGTTGAACACTGAAGCTTTCTTT

J: TRBJ2-2
V: TRBV5-1
size: many
D: NA
CDR3: CASSKVTETGELFF
DNA: TGCGCCAGCAGTAAGGTGACGGAGACCGGGGAGCTGTTTTTT

J: TRBJ2-2
V: TRBV29-1
size: many
D: TRBD1
CDR3: CSVEELRGRTGELFF
DNA: TGCAGCGTTGAAGAGCTCAGGGGGCGGACCGGGGAGCTGTTTTTT

J: TRBJ1-4
V: TRBV29-1
size: few
D: NA
CDR3: CSVGRIGEKLFF
DNA: TGCAGCGTTGGAAGGATCGGTGAAAAACTGTTTTTT

J: TRBJ2-3
V: TRBV5-1
size: few
D: NA
CDR3: CASSFTSDTQYF
DNA: TGCGCCAGCAGCTTTACTAGCGATACGCAGTATTTT

J: TRBJ2-7
V: TRBV28
size: NA
D: NA
CDR3: CASSLRVGDTNYEQYF
DNA: TGTGCCAGCAGTTTGCGCGTGGGGGACACCAACTACGAGCAGTACTTC

J: TRBJ1-6
V: TRBV12-3/TRBV12-4
size: many
D: NA
CDR3: CASTPYGDFGNSPLHF
DNA: TGTGCCAGCACCCCATATGGGGATTTTGGGAATTCACCCCTCCACTTT

J: TRBJ1-5
V: TRBV12-3/TRBV12-4
size: NA
D: NA
CDR3: CASSLAGPQPQHF
DNA: TGTGCCAGCAGTTTAGCAGGACCTCAGCCCCAGCATTTT